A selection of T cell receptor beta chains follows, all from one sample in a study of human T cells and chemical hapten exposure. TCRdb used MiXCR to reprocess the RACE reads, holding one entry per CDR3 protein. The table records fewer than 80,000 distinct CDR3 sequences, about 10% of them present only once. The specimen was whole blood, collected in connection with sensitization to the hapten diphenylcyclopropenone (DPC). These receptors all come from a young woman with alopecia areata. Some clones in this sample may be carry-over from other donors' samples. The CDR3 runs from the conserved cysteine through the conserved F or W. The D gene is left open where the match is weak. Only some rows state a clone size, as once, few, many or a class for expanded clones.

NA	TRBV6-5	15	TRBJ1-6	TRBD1	TGTGCCACCAGACAGGGAGTCTCCTATAATTCACCCCTCCACTTT	CATRQGVSYNSPLHF
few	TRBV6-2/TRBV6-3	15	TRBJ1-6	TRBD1	TGTGCCAGCAGTCCTCAACAGGGGTTCAATTCACCCCTCCACTTT	CASSPQQGFNSPLHF
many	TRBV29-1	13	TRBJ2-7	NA	TGCAGCGTTCCTAAGACAGGCTCCTACGAGCAGTACTTC	CSVPKTGSYEQYF
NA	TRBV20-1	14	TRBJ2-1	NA	TGCAGTGGCTGTGCGGAGCCCCTTGGCAATGAGCAGTTCTTC	CSGCAEPLGNEQFF
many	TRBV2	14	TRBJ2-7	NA	TGTGCCAGCAGGGGGATGGTAGCGGACTACGAGCAGTACTTC	CASRGMVADYEQYF
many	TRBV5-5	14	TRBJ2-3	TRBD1	TGTGCCAGCAGCCGGGACAGGGATTCCGATACGCAGTATTTT	CASSRDRDSDTQYF
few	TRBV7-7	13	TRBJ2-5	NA	TGTGCCAGCAGTTCTAGGGAAAAAGAGACCCAGTACTTC	CASSSREKETQYF
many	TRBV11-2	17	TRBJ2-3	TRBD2	TGTGCCAGCAGCTTCGCTAGCGGGGGGACCCACACAGATACGCAGTATTTT	CASSFASGGTHTDTQYF
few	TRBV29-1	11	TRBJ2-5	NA	TGCAGCGTTGAAGGGGCAGAGACCCAGTACTTC	CSVEGAETQYF
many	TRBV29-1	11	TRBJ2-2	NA	TGCAGCGTCCGTCCCGGTAGGGAGCTGTTTTTT	CSVRPGRELFF
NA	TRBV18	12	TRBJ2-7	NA	TGTGCCAGCTCACCACCGGGCGGCGAGCAGTACTTC	CASSPPGGEQYF
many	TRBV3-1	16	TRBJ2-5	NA	TGTGCCAGCAGCCAAGAATCGGCTAGAGACCAAGAGACCCAGTACTTC	CASSQESARDQETQYF
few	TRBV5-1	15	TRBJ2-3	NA	TGCGCCAGCAGCTTGATCCCACAGAGCACAGATACGCAGTATTTT	CASSLIPQSTDTQYF
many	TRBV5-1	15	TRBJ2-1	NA	TGCGCCAGCAGCTTAGGGCTAGCGAATCTCAATGAGCAGTTCTTC	CASSLGLANLNEQFF
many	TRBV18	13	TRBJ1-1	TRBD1	TGTGCCAGCTCACGACAGGGGCCTACTGAAGCTTTCTTT	CASSRQGPTEAFF
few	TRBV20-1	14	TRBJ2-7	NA	TGCAGTGCGGCAAACCAGTACCCGCCCCACGAGCAGTACTTC	CSAANQYPPHEQYF
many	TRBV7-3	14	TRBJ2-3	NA	TGTGCCAGCAGCTCACAGGGATCGACAGATACGCAGTATTTT	CASSSQGSTDTQYF
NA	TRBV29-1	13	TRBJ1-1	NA	TGCAGCGCACGGACAGCCTCGAACACTGAAGCTTTCTTT	CSARTASNTEAFF
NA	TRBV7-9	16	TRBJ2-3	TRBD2	TGTGCCAGCAGCTTTAGCGGGGGGGCCGGCACAGATACGCAGTATTTT	CASSFSGGAGTDTQYF
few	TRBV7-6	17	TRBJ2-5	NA	TGTGCCAGCAGCTACAACGGGGAGCCGACAGTACAAGAGACCCAGTACTTC	CASSYNGEPTVQETQYF
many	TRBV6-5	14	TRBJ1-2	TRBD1	TGTGCCAGCAGTTCCGGGACAGTATACTATGGCTACACCTTC	CASSSGTVYYGYTF
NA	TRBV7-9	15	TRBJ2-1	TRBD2	TGTGCCAGCAGCCCCGGACTAGCGGCCTGGAATGAGCAGTTCTTC	CASSPGLAAWNEQFF
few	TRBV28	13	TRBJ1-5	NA	TGTGCCAGCCCTGGGGGGGGAAAGCAGCCCCAGCATTTT	CASPGGGKQPQHF
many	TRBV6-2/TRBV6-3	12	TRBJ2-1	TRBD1	TGTGCCAGCACGGACAGGTATTGGGAGCAGTTCTTC	CASTDRYWEQFF
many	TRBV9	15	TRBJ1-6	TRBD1	TGTGCCAGCAGCCCGAGGGACAGACCAAATTCACCCCTCCACTTT	CASSPRDRPNSPLHF
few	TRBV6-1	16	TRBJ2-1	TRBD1	TGTGCCAGCAGTGCCCAGGGACAGACTTCTAACAATGAGCAGTTCTTC	CASSAQGQTSNNEQFF
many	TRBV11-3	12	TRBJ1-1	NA	TGTGCCAGCAGCTTAGTGGGTTATGAAGCTTTCTTT	CASSLVGYEAFF
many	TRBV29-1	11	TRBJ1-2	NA	TGCAGCGTTTACCATAACTATGGCTACACCTTC	CSVYHNYGYTF
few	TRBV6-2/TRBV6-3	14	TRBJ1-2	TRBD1	TGTGCCAGCGCCCTACCACAGGGGGTAGATGGCTACACCTTC	CASALPQGVDGYTF
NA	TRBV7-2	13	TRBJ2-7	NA	TGTGCCAGCAGCTTCCTCCCCATTGGCGAGCAGTACTTC	CASSFLPIGEQYF
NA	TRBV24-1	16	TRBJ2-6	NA	TGTGCCACCAGTGAATCCCCTCACTCTGGGGCCAACGTCCTGACTTTC	CATSESPHSGANVLTF
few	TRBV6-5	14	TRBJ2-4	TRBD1	TGTGCCAGCAGTGAGGGGGCCCCGGGAAACATTCAGTACTTC	CASSEGAPGNIQYF
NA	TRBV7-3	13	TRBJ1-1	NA	TGTGCCAGCAGTCGGCAGGGAAACACTGAAGCTTTCTTT	CASSRQGNTEAFF
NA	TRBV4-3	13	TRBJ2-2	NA	TGCGCCAGCAGCCAAGTGGTTGCCCGGGAGCTGTTTTTT	CASSQVVARELFF
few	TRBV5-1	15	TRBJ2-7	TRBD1	TGCGCCAGCAGCTACGGCGACAGGGGTCCGTCCGAGCAGTACTTC	CASSYGDRGPSEQYF
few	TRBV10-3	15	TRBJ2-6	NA	TGTGCCATCAGTGACTTGAGCTCTGGGGCCAACGTCCTGACTTTC	CAISDLSSGANVLTF
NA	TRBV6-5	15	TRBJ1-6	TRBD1	TGTGCCAGCAGTTACTCGGGGCAGGGGGACTCACCCCTCCACTTT	CASSYSGQGDSPLHF
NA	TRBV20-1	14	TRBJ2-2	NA	TGCAGTGCCCAAACCGGGGGTAGGGCCGGGGAGCTGTTTTTT	CSAQTGGRAGELFF